The next 25 T cell receptor beta chains were all read from a single sample in a study of blood T cells in healthy people across ages. Using a J-beta primer mix together with a sample-barcoded 5' primer, a second PCR was run for about 7 to 12 cycles. TCRdb reanalysed the 5' RACE reads using MiXCR and keeps one entry per CDR3 protein. The table records hundreds of thousands of distinct CDR3 sequences, around 30% of them present only once. The sequenced sample consisted of blood. These receptors were obtained from a woman older than 75 in good health.

On this clonotype: This may arise from a read error, as a much more abundant clone is one base away. The chain uses TRBV12-3 or TRBV12-4 and TRBJ2-5; 13 positions match TRBD2. The CDR3 is made up of 14 amino acids. The V and J ends lost 7 bases and 11 bases, in that order; junction bases with no gene match: 10. CDR3 in amino acids: CASKTGTSGELQYF. CDR3 DNA: TGTGCCAGCAAGACCGGGACTAGCGGGGAGTTGCAGTACTTC.

V is TRBV4-3 and J is TRBJ1-3; no clear D. The CDR3 runs 15 residues. Germline CDR1 is LGHNA and CDR2 is YSLEER. The ends were cut back, 1 base at V and 4 bases at J, with 11 bases in the middle. In DNA, the CDR3 is TGCGCCAGCAGCCAAGGACAAACACACGGAAACACCATATATTTT. Translating gives CASSQGQTHGNTIYF.

The chain joins TRBV20-1 to TRBJ2-7; 7 bases fit TRBD1. V lost 2 bases, J lost 0 bases, and 10 bases stayed unmatched. The CDR3 contains 16 residues. Germline CDR1 DFQATT, CDR2 SNEGSKA (reference sequence). The CDR3 nucleotides read TGCAGTGCTAGATCTCATGGACAGGCTTACTCCTACGAGCAGTACTTC. Its protein product is CSARSHGQAYSYEQYF.

This clonotype has only a few counts. This chain uses TRBV5-8 with TRBJ2-6, with D perhaps matching TRBD1 (6 bases). The CDR3 sequence is 15 residues long. V lost 2 bases to trimming and J lost 2 bases, with 8 bases between them. Germline assignment: CDR1 SGHTS and CDR2 YDEGEE. This chain's CDR3 is CASSFNRAGANVLTF. Written as DNA, the CDR3 is TGTGCCAGCAGCTTTAACAGGGCTGGGGCCAACGTCCTGACTTTC.

The table lists this clonotype with many counts. The chain is built from TRBV6-2 or TRBV6-3 and TRBJ2-5, with D perhaps assigned TRBD1 or TRBD2 (5 bases each). The ends were cut back, 2 bases at V and 1 base at J, with 14 bases in the middle. The CDR3 has 16 residues. The germline V gene encodes CDR1 MNHEY and CDR2 SVGEGT. The CDR3 spells CASSYGRQTFQETQYF. CDR3 sequence (DNA): TGTGCCAGCAGTTACGGGAGACAGACCTTCCAAGAGACCCAGTACTTC.

The sample holds a few counts of this clonotype. This chain joins TRBV12-3 or TRBV12-4 and TRBJ1-6; 7 bases align to TRBD1. The CDR3 loop spans 13 amino acids. Germline trimming cut 4 bases from V and 10 bases from J; bases unmatched to any gene: 4. CDR3: CASSSRDSSPLHF. The CDR3 DNA sequence: TGTGCCAGCAGTTCCAGGGACAGCTCACCCCTCCACTTT.

At least ten counts were recorded for this clonotype. The V and J genes are TRBV11-3 and TRBJ2-3; 8 bases align to TRBD2. The ends lost 5 bases at V and 4 bases at J; junction bases unmatched: 14. Germline loops: CDR1 SGHNT, CDR2 YENEEA. The CDR3 is made up of 17 amino acids. The CDR3 loop reads CASSLLSGGGIPDTQYF. The CDR3 coding sequence is TGTGCCAGCAGCCTTCTCTCCGGGGGGGGGATACCAGATACGCAGTATTTT.

The rearrangement links TRBV5-1 to TRBJ1-4; no clear D. Per the germline V gene, CDR1 is SGHRS and CDR2 is YFSETQ. This CDR3 region has 16 residues. V shed 1 base and J shed 1 base, with 11 bases lying between them. The CDR3 nucleotides are TGCGCCAGCAGCTTGAATGCAGGTGTAACTAATGAAAAACTGTTTTTT. Its protein product is CASSLNAGVTNEKLFF.

In its sample, this clonotype was seen once. V and J are TRBV18 and TRBJ2-5; D is tentatively TRBD1 or TRBD2 (6 bases each). Germline CDR1 KGHSH, CDR2 LQKENI. The CDR3 runs to 17 residues. The V end lost 2 bases, the J end lost 5 bases, and 21 bases lay between the germline ends. The CDR3: CASSPFRRDTGEETQYF. The CDR3 nucleotides are TGTGCCAGCTCACCATTTCGGCGGGACACCGGGGAGGAGACCCAGTACTTC.

The rearrangement joins TRBV15 to TRBJ1-5; D unclear. Trimming took 0 bases from V and 6 from J, leaving 3 bases between them. The CDR3 has 12 residues. Germline CDR1 reads LNHNV; CDR2 reads YYDKDF (reference sequence). CDR3 bases: TGTGCCACCAGCAGAGATGGTCAGCCCCAGCATTTT. This translates into CATSRDGQPQHF.

A few counts support this clonotype. CDR3: CSVERAAMNTEAFF. CDR3 DNA: TGCAGCGTTGAACGGGCAGCCATGAACACTGAAGCTTTCTTT. V and J are TRBV29-1 and TRBJ1-1; D unresolved. Deletions cut 2 bases from V and 0 bases from J, with 10 bases between. CDR1 and CDR2 (germline): SQVTM, ANQGSEA. The CDR3 is 14 amino acids.

With regard to this clonotype: Just one base apart from a much larger clone, this may be a read error. This chain uses TRBV12-3 or TRBV12-4 with TRBJ2-7; D is uncertain. Trimming cost V 3 bases and J 0 bases, with 9 bases left between them. This CDR3 contains 14 residues. The CDR3 protein is CASSFMAGSYEQYF. The CDR3 region has the DNA TGTGCCAGCAGTTTTATGGCAGGCTCCTACGAGCAGTACTTC.

The V and J genes are TRBV30 and TRBJ2-7; D may be TRBD2 (6 bases). Germline assignment: CDR1 GTSNPN and CDR2 SVGIG (reference sequence). The V end lost 2 bases, the J end lost 0 bases, and 11 bases lay between the germline ends. This CDR3 region has 14 residues. The CDR3 DNA is TGTGCCTGGAGTAGCATGGGAGGCTCCTACGAGCAGTACTTC. Translated, it gives CAWSSMGGSYEQYF. The whole variable domain, remainder taken from reference TRBV30 and TRBJ2-7, is SQTIHQWPATLVQPVGSPLSLECTVEGTSNPNLYWYRQAAGRGLQLLFYSVGIGQISSEVPQNLSASRPQDRQFILSSKKLLLSDSGFYLCAWSSMGGSYEQYFGPGTRLTVT.

In the case of this clonotype: This sequence may be a read error, since a much larger clone differs from it by one base. The chain is built from TRBV20-1 and TRBJ1-2, with 10 bases matching TRBD1. The CDR3 contains 14 residues. Germline-derived CDR1 and CDR2 are DFQATT and SNEGSKA (reference sequence). Trimming removed 1 base from V and 7 bases from J; junction bases left unmatched: 6. The CDR3 DNA reads TGCAGTGCTAGAGCACCCTGGGACAGGGGTGGCTACACCTTC. Its translation: CSARAPWDRGGYTF.

This clonotype appeared once. This clone may be a read error of a much larger clone one base away. The V and J genes are TRBV10-3 and TRBJ2-4, with TRBD1 matching over 9 bases. This CDR3 comprises 12 residues. The junction had 10 bases not matched to a gene; V was cut back by 11 bases and J by 11 bases. The germline V gene encodes CDR1 ENHRY and CDR2 SYGVKD. The CDR3 spells CAAKDRGSVQYF. The CDR3 DNA is TGTGCCGCCAAGGACAGGGGAAGCGTTCAGTACTTC.

A remark on this clonotype: A much larger clone sits a single nucleotide away, making a read error possible. V and J are TRBV5-5 and TRBJ2-1; D is possibly TRBD1 (6 bases). Germline V gene lookup returns CDR1 SGHKS and CDR2 YYEKEE (reference sequence). The CDR3 is 14 residues long. CDR3 loop: CTSSSGQPYNEQFF. CDR3 coding DNA: TGTACCAGCAGCTCAGGACAGCCCTACAATGAGCAGTTCTTC.

Concerning this clonotype itself: It may be a read error: a sequence one base away is much more abundant. This chain connects TRBV5-1 to TRBJ2-5; 7 nucleotides agree with TRBD2. The closer fit of TRBJ2-1 to the DNA end suggests the J call may be wrong. The CDR3 length is 13 residues. Germline CDR1 SGHRS, CDR2 YFSETQ. The CDR3 loop reads CASSVAGLETQFF. CDR3 nucleotide sequence: TGCGCCAGCAGCGTAGCGGGTTTGGAGACCCAGTTCTTC.

This clonotype was picked up many times. The chain is built from TRBV20-1 and TRBJ1-2; D is undetermined. The CDR3 covers 14 residues. V was trimmed by 0 bases and J by 2 bases, leaving 10 bases between them. Per the germline V gene, CDR1 is DFQATT and CDR2 is SNEGSKA (reference sequence). CDR3 sequence (DNA): TGCAGTGCTAGAGATCATACGGCGAACTATGGCTACACCTTC. Protein product: CSARDHTANYGYTF.

V gene TRBV7-2 combines with J gene TRBJ2-3; 8 bases agree with TRBD1. Germline CDR1 SGHTA, CDR2 FQGNSA. This CDR3 comprises 15 residues. The ends lost 4 bases at V and 3 bases at J; junction bases unmatched: 6. The CDR3 here is CASSSTGGETDTQYF. The CDR3, as DNA: TGTGCCAGCAGCTCCACAGGGGGAGAAACAGATACGCAGTATTTT.

This clonotype occurred a few times. The V call is TRBV9, the J call TRBJ2-1, with D possibly matching TRBD1 (6 bases). Germline CDR1 reads SGDLS; CDR2 reads YYNGEE. CDR3 length: 20 residues. V was trimmed by 1 base and J by 2 bases, leaving 25 bases between them. Here the CDR3 reads CASSVLPMRTAGITYNEQFF. The CDR3 nucleotides are TGTGCCAGCAGCGTATTACCCATGCGGACAGCAGGGATTACCTACAATGAGCAGTTCTTC. Full variable domain (missing parts from reference TRBV9 and TRBJ2-1): DSGVTQTPKHLITATGQRVTLRCSPRSGDLSVYWYQQSLDQGLQFLIQYYNGEERAKGNILERFSAQQFPDLHSELNLSSLELGDSALYFCASSVLPMRTAGITYNEQFFGPGTRLTVL.

The chain combines TRBV30 with TRBJ1-1; 9 bases map to TRBD1. The J segment lost 4 bases and the V segment lost 4 bases, leaving 7 bases of the junction unmatched. CDR3 length: 14 amino acids. Per the germline V gene, CDR1 is GTSNPN and CDR2 is SVGIG (reference sequence). Written as DNA, the CDR3 is TGTGCCTGGAAGGGGACAGGGCCGGGCACTGAAGCTTTCTTT. It translates to CAWKGTGPGTEAFF.

This clonotype was seen repeatedly, ten times or more. The chain joins TRBV5-1 to TRBJ1-2; 8 positions match TRBD1. CDR1 and CDR2 (germline): SGHRS, YFSETQ. There are 13 residues in the CDR3. J gave up 6 bases and V 1 base, and 2 bases lay outside the gene matches. The CDR3 here is CASSLSGGDGYTF. The CDR3 DNA sequence: TGCGCCAGCAGCTTGTCAGGGGGCGATGGCTACACCTTC. The full variable domain, completed using reference TRBV5-1 and TRBJ1-2, is KAGVTQTPRYLIKTRGQQVTLSCSPISGHRSVSWYQQTPGQGLQFLFEYFSETQRNKGNFPGRFSGRQFSNSRSEMNVSTLELGDSALYLCASSLSGGDGYTFGSGTRLTVV.

This clonotype came up many times. This chain links TRBV3-1 with TRBJ2-3, with TRBD2 identical over 10 bases. V lost 1 base, J lost 2 bases, and 6 bases stayed unmatched. This CDR3 comprises 17 residues. Germline V CDR1 and CDR2: LGHDT, YNNKEL (reference sequence). CDR3 sequence: CASSQGKSGGATDTQYF. In DNA, the CDR3 is TGTGCCAGCAGCCAAGGCAAGAGCGGGGGGGCCACAGATACGCAGTATTTT.

The chain is built from TRBV6-2 or TRBV6-3 and TRBJ2-1, with TRBD1 matching 7 bases. V dropped 1 base and J dropped 6; count of bases not matched to a gene: 15. From germline, CDR1 is MNHEY and CDR2 SVGEGT. This CDR3 is 18 amino acids long. This chain's CDR3 is CASSYWGIQGGGRNEQFF. The CDR3 DNA is TGTGCCAGCAGTTACTGGGGGATTCAAGGGGGCGGTCGCAATGAGCAGTTCTTC.

This clonotype was picked up many times. The chain has TRBV13 and TRBJ2-7; 10 bases are a match to TRBD2. The germline V gene encodes CDR1 PRHDT and CDR2 FYEKMQ (reference sequence). There are 15 residues in the CDR3. V dropped 5 bases and J dropped 2; count of bases not matched to a gene: 6. The CDR3 DNA follows: TGTGCCAGCAGCCGGTGGACTAGCGGCACCTACGAGCAGTACTTC. Amino acid sequence: CASSRWTSGTYEQYF.